This T cell receptor (beta chain) was found in a study of T cells expressing NK-cell markers. Each CDR3 protein gets one entry in TCRdb, which reprocessed the 5' RACE reads and gives no DNA. The listing contains 400,000 to 450,000 distinct CDR3 sequences. The CDR3 totals 14 residues. Looked up from germline, CDR1 is SGHDT and CDR2 is YYEEEE. The sequencing input was blood T cells: a sorted CD56 or NKG2C T cell subset, CD4+ or CD8+ T cells, or bulk PBMC T cells (not recorded which). The rearrangement uses TRBV5-6 and TRBJ2-1; lacking DNA, the TRBD1 call made by TCRdb goes unchecked. The source is a woman between 18 and 69 years old in good health. CDR3 in amino acids: CASSTGDRLNEQFF.